This T cell receptor (beta chain) was found in a study of naive and memory T cell subsets. This clonotype was counted at least ten times. Germline values: CDR1 KGHSH, CDR2 LQKENI. Trimming removed 6 bases at V and 0 bases at J, with 12 bases between. The CDR3 is made up of 15 amino acids. A UMI-containing oligonucleotide was joined by 3' ligation to the TCR cDNA template. The SP2 primer and nested alpha and beta constant region primers amplified ligated cDNA in four rounds. For blood and skin samples, reverse transcription used TCR alpha and beta constant primers. From the 5' RACE reads, TCRdb called clonotypes with MiXCR, one entry per CDR3 protein. Of more than 45,000 distinct CDR3 sequences in the sample, roughly 4.7% were seen once.

This chain uses TRBV18 with TRBJ2-1; maybe TRBD2 (5 bases). The TCR originated in a female donor in good health. CDR3 DNA: TGTGCCAGCTCCCCTTATGAGGGCTCCTACAATGAGCAGTTCTTC. It yields the protein CASSPYEGSYNEQFF.